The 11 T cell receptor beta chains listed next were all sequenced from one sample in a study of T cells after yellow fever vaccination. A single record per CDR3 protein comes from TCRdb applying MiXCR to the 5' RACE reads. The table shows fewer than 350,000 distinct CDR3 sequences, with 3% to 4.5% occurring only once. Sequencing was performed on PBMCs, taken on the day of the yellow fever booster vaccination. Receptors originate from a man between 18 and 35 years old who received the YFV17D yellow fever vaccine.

The CDR3 DNA follows: TGTGCCAGCAGCTTTGCGGGGGGGCACTATGGCTACACCTTC. Its protein product is CASSFAGGHYGYTF. This chain connects TRBV7-6 to TRBJ1-2; possible D gene TRBD1, 6 bases. Trimming cost V 3 bases and J 3 bases, with 11 bases left between them. This CDR3 is 14 amino acids long. Germline CDR1 reads SGHVS; CDR2 reads FNYEAQ.

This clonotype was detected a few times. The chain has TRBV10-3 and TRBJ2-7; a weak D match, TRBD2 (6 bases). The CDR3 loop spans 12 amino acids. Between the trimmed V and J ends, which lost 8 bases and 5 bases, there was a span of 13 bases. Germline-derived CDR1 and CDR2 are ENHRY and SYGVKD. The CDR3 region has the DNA TGTGCCATCGGGGGAGGAAATAACGAGCAGTACTTC. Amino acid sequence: CAIGGGNNEQYF.

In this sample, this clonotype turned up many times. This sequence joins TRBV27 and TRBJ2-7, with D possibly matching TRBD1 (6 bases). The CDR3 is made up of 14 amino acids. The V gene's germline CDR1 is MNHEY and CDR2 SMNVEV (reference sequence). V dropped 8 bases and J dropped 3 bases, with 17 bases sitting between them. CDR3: CASARRDIDYEQYV. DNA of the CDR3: TGTGCCAGCGCTCGAAGGGACATCGACTACGAGCAGTACGTC.

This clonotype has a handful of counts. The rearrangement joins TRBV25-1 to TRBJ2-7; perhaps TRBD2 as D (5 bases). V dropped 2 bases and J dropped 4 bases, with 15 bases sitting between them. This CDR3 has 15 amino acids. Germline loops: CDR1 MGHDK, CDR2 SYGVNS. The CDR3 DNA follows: TGTGCCAGCAGTGAAGGGAGTGCTGCTGGGTACGAGCAGTACTTC. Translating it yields CASSEGSAAGYEQYF.

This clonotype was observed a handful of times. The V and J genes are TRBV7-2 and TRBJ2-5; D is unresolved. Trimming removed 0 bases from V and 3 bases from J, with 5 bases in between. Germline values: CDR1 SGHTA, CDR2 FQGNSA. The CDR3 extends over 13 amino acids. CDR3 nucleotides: TGTGCCAGCAGCTTAGCAGCCAAAGAGACCCAGTACTTC. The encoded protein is CASSLAAKETQYF. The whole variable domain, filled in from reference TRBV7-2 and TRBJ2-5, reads GAGVSQSPSNKVTEKGKDVELRCDPISGHTALYWYRQSLGQGLEFLIYFQGNSAPDKSGLPSDRFSAERTGGSVSTLTIQRTQQEDSAVYLCASSLAAKETQYFGPGTRLLVL.

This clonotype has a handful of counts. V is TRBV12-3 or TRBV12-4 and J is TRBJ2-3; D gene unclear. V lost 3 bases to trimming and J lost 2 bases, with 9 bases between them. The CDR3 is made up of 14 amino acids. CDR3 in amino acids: CASSFGRNTDTQYF. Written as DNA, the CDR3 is TGTGCCAGCAGTTTCGGGCGGAACACAGATACGCAGTATTTT.

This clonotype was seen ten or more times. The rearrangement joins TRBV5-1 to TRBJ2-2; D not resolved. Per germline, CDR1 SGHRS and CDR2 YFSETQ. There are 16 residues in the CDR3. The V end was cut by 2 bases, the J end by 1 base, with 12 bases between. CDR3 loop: CASSLGPRVNTGELFF. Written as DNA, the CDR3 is TGCGCCAGCAGCTTAGGGCCCCGGGTGAACACCGGGGAGCTGTTTTTT.

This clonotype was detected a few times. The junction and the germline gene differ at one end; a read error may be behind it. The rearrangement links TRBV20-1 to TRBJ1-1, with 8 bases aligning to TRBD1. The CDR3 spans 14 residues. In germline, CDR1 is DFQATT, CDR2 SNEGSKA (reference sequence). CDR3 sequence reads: CSARDQGANAEAFF. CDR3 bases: TGCAGTGCTAGAGATCAGGGGGCGAACGCTGAAGCTTTCTTT.

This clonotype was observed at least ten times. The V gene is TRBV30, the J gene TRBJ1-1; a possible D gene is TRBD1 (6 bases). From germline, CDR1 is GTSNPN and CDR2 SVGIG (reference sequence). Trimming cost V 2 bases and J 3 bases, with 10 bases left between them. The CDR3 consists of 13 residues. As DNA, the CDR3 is TGTGCCTGGAGTAGGGGGTTCGACACTGAAGCTTTCTTT. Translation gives CAWSRGFDTEAFF.

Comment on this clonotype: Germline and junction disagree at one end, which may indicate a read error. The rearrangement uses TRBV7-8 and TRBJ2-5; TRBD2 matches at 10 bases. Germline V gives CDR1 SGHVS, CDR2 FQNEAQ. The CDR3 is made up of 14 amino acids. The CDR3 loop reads CASSSSGGLHTLYF. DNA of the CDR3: TGTGCCAGCAGCTCTAGCGGGGGCCTACACACCCTGTACTTC. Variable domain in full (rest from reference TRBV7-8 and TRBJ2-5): GAGVSQSPRYKVAKRGQDVALRCDPISGHVSLFWYQQALGQGPEFLTYFQNEAQLDKSGLPSDRFFAERPEGSVSTLKIQRTQQEDSAVYLCASSSSGGLHTLYFGPGTRLLVL.

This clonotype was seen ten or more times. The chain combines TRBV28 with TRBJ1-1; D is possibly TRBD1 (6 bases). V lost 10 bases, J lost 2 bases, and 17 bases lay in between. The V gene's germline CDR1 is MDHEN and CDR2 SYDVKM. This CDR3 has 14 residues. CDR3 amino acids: CATQAGGPNTEAFF. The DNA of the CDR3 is TGTGCCACCCAGGCTGGGGGGCCCAACACTGAAGCTTTCTTT.